What follows are 5 T cell receptor beta chains derived from one specimen sequenced in a study of T-cell reconstitution after alpha-beta-depleted transplantation in children. As it was prepared, the TCRbeta library received unique molecular identifiers. TCRdb re-called the PCR reads with MiXCR, one entry per CDR3 protein. This sample carries approximately 350,000 distinct CDR3 sequences, about 14% of them seen once, and the ten largest clones take around 4.1%. Specimen: PBMCs, collected from the stem cell graft. Source of these receptors: a human donor who donated a stem cell graft to a child with Fanconi anemia.

V gene TRBV19 combines with J gene TRBJ2-7; no firm D call. Trimming removed 4 bases at V and 4 bases at J, with 8 bases between. The CDR3 sequence is 12 residues long. CDR1 is LNHDA and CDR2 is SQIVND in the germline V gene (reference sequence). CDR3 in amino acids: CASSSNRYEQYV. The CDR3 DNA follows: TGTGCCAGTAGTAGTAACAGATACGAGCAGTACGTC.

The J gene is TRBJ2-7, the V gene TRBV4-3; D is possibly TRBD1 (5 bases). This CDR3 spans 15 amino acids. CDR1 and CDR2 from the germline V gene are LGHNA and YSLEER. V shed 0 bases and J shed 3 bases, with 12 bases lying between them. The CDR3 spells CASSQDLGDGYEQYF. The CDR3 DNA reads TGCGCCAGCAGCCAAGACCTAGGGGATGGCTACGAGCAGTACTTC.

This clonotype was recorded at least ten times. J is TRBJ1-5 and V is TRBV20-1, with TRBD1 as a possible D gene (5 bases). CDR1 and CDR2 (germline): DFQATT, SNEGSKA (reference sequence). Trimming took off 2 bases at V and 4 bases at J, with 12 bases between the two ends. This CDR3 is built from 14 residues. This CDR3 is CSARYGGLNQPQHF. In nucleotides, the CDR3 is TGCAGTGCTAGATACGGGGGTTTAAATCAGCCCCAGCATTTT.

In the case of this clonotype: The junction differs from germline at one of its ends, possibly a read error. The V call is TRBV9, the J call TRBJ1-6, with D possibly matching TRBD1 (5 bases). Germline-derived CDR1 and CDR2 are SGDLS and YYNGEE. The CDR3 spans 13 residues. The CDR3 here is CTSSAGLNSPLHF. CDR3 in DNA: TGTACCAGCAGCGCAGGGCTTAATTCACCCCTCCACTTT. Combining the CDR3 with reference TRBV9 and TRBJ1-6 gives the whole variable domain DSGVTQTPKHLITATGQRVTLRCSPRSGDLSVYWYQQSLDQGLQFLIQYYNGEERAKGNILERFSAQQFPDLHSELNLSSLELGDSALYFCTSSAGLNSPLHFGNGTRLTVT.

The rearrangement uses TRBV6-1 and TRBJ1-2; D gene ambiguous. The V end lost 1 base, the J end lost 4 bases, and 13 bases lay between the germline ends. The CDR3 is made up of 15 amino acids. Germline lookup yields CDR1 MNHNS and CDR2 SASEGT. In DNA form, the CDR3 reads TGTGCCAGCAGTGAAGGTGGCGGGCCTAGCTATGGCTACACCTTC. Amino acid sequence: CASSEGGGPSYGYTF.